The next 24 T cell receptor beta chains were all read from a single sample in a study of blood T cell repertoires in COVID-19 (dated by TCRdb to between 2020 and 2021). To prepare the library, the immunoSEQ multiplex PCR assay was applied. Held by TCRdb, this immuneACCESS table contains in-frame sequences only and omits some clones. Under half of the omission traces to an unresolved V gene where checked; the cause of the rest is unknown. The sample records about 38,000 clones, approximately 80% of which are singletons. The ten largest clonotypes hold 4.8% of the sample. The specimen sequenced was peripheral blood. The receptors here all came from a man in his forties or fifties with active COVID-19.

A few counts support this clone. V and J are TRBV27 and TRBJ2-3; 9 bases line up with TRBD2. This CDR3 has 21 amino acids. V trimming: 3 bases; J trimming: 0 bases; junction bases outside the gene matches: 19. The germline V gene encodes CDR1 MNHEY and CDR2 SMNVEV (reference sequence). The CDR3 sequence is CASSLIRRTSGGTLSTDTQYF. The CDR3 nucleotides are TGTGCCAGCAGTTTGATTCGCAGAACGAGCGGGGGGACCCTAAGCACAGATACGCAGTATTTT.

V and J are TRBV7-9 and TRBJ2-2, with 15 nucleotides matching TRBD2. Looked up from germline, CDR1 is SEHNR and CDR2 is FQNEAQ (reference sequence). The V gene end was trimmed by 5 bases and the J gene end by 7 bases; junction bases not matched to a gene: 14. The CDR3 covers 19 residues. CDR3 nucleotides: TGTGCCAGCAGCCCCCTCTCCGGACTAGCGGGGGGGCCGGTCGGGGAGCTGTTTTTT. Translation: CASSPLSGLAGGPVGELFF.

The chain is built from TRBV5-1 and TRBJ1-3; 7 bases agree with TRBD1. J was trimmed by 2 bases and V by 9 bases; bases with no gene match: 5. The CDR3 sequence is 13 residues long. CDR1 and CDR2 from the germline V gene are SGHRS and YFSETQ. The CDR3, as DNA: TGCGCCAACCCACAGGGGCCTGGAAACACCATATATTTT. It codes for CANPQGPGNTIYF.

This rearrangement joins TRBV3-1 (or the pseudogene TRBV3-2) to TRBJ2-5; 7 bases agree with TRBD2. Losses at the gene ends were 3 bases for V and 2 bases for J; bases not matched to a gene: 6. This CDR3 is built from 15 residues. Germline V gene data show CDR1 as LGHDT and CDR2 as YNNKEL (reference sequence). The CDR3 loop reads CASSQGTTAQETQYF. In nucleotides, the CDR3 is TGTGCCAGCAGCCAGGGGACTACAGCACAAGAGACCCAGTACTTC.

This clone was detected only once. This chain joins TRBV3-1 (or the pseudogene TRBV3-2) and TRBJ2-5, with TRBD1 identical over 7 bases. The CDR3 has 16 amino acids. Trimming cost V 4 bases and J 5 bases; bases outside gene matches: 13. Germline V gene data show CDR1 as LGHDT and CDR2 as YNNKEL (reference sequence). The CDR3 region has the DNA TGTGCCAGCAGCCCCCGGGACAGCTCCTCGATGGAGACCCAGTACTTC. It specifies CASSPRDSSSMETQYF.

The rearrangement uses TRBV15 and TRBJ2-7, with TRBD2 matching over 7 bases. CDR1 LNHNV and CDR2 YYDKDF come from the germline V gene (reference sequence). The CDR3 sequence is 17 residues long. The ends lost 0 bases at V and 2 bases at J; junction bases unmatched: 10. The DNA of the CDR3 is TGTGCCACCAGCAGAGATCTCCTAGCGGATGGTACCTACGAGCAGTACTTC. It translates to CATSRDLLADGTYEQYF.

The J gene is TRBJ2-1, the V gene TRBV5-1, with 7 nucleotides matching TRBD2. CDR3 length equals 15 residues. J gave up 9 bases and V 6 bases, and 15 bases lay outside the gene matches. Per germline, CDR1 SGHRS and CDR2 YFSETQ. The CDR3 is CASTPETSNTREQFF. The CDR3 DNA is TGCGCCAGCACCCCAGAGACTAGCAATACGCGTGAGCAGTTCTTC. The full variable domain, completed using reference TRBV5-1 and TRBJ2-1, is KAGVTQTPRYLIKTRGQQVTLSCSPISGHRSVSWYQQTPGQGLQFLFEYFSETQRNKGNFPGRFSGRQFSNSRSEMNVSTLELGDSALYLCASTPETSNTREQFFGPGTRLTVL.

The gene calls are TRBV6-5 and TRBJ2-7; the D gene is possibly TRBD2 (5 bases). The germline CDR1 and CDR2 sequences are MNHEY and SVGAGI. V was pared by 10 bases and J by 5 bases, with 21 bases between. This CDR3 region has 14 residues. CDR3: CATYSRGLRDEQYF. CDR3 sequence (DNA): TGTGCCACCTACTCCCGGGGATTGCGGGACGAGCAGTACTTC.

This sequence joins TRBV6-6 and TRBJ2-3; D perhaps matches TRBD2 (6 bases). V was shortened by 11 bases and J by 3 bases, with 18 bases between the two germline ends. The CDR3 extends over 14 amino acids. Germline assignment: CDR1 MNHNY and CDR2 SVGAGI (reference sequence). In DNA, the CDR3 is TGTGCCGCCCGACGGGCGGGGAGAACAGATACGCAGTATTTT. This encodes CAARRAGRTDTQYF.

The chain uses TRBV20-1 and TRBJ1-4; the D is unclear. The V and J ends lost 1 base and 8 bases respectively, with 5 bases between them. This CDR3 is built from 11 residues. Germline CDR1 and CDR2: DFQATT and SNEGSKA (reference sequence). In nucleotides, the CDR3 is TGCAGTGCTAGAGTAGAGGAAAAACTGTTTTTT. Translation: CSARVEEKLFF.

J is TRBJ2-7 and V is TRBV7-2, with TRBD2 identical over 10 bases. The germline V gene encodes CDR1 SGHTA and CDR2 FQGNSA. Trimming at V came to 3 bases and at J to 7 bases, leaving 12 bases not matched to a gene. The CDR3 loop spans 16 amino acids. CDR3 DNA: TGTGCCAGCAGCTTGCAAGCGGGGGGGGTTACAGGGGAGCAGTACTTC. Residues: CASSLQAGGVTGEQYF. Filled out from reference TRBV7-2 and TRBJ2-7, the complete variable domain reads GAGVSQSPSNKVTEKGKDVELRCDPISGHTALYWYRQSLGQGLEFLIYFQGNSAPDKSGLPSDRFSAERTGGSVSTLTIQRTQQEDSAVYLCASSLQAGGVTGEQYFGPGTRLTVT.

The chain has TRBV9 and TRBJ1-2; D is unresolved. Per the germline V gene, CDR1 is SGDLS and CDR2 is YYNGEE. V was cut by 0 bases and J by 4 bases, with 7 bases left in between. The CDR3 is 13 residues long. The CDR3 sequence is CASSVAVSYGYTF. Written as DNA, the CDR3 is TGTGCCAGCAGCGTAGCTGTGAGCTATGGCTACACCTTC.

This rearrangement joins TRBV5-1 to TRBJ2-7; 9 bases match TRBD1. Germline V gene sequence: CDR1 SGHRS, CDR2 YFSETQ. The CDR3 has 15 residues. V dropped 3 bases and J dropped 2; count of bases not matched to a gene: 6. The CDR3 reads CASSYWTGAPYEQYF. The CDR3 DNA sequence: TGCGCCAGCAGCTATTGGACAGGGGCGCCCTACGAGCAGTACTTC. Full variable domain (remainder filled in from reference TRBV5-1 and TRBJ2-7): KAGVTQTPRYLIKTRGQQVTLSCSPISGHRSVSWYQQTPGQGLQFLFEYFSETQRNKGNFPGRFSGRQFSNSRSEMNVSTLELGDSALYLCASSYWTGAPYEQYFGPGTRLTVT.

The chain uses TRBV2 and TRBJ2-3; 9 bases align to TRBD1. The germline V gene has CDR1 SNHLY and CDR2 FYNNEI. Germline trimming cut 6 bases from V and 5 bases from J; bases unmatched to any gene: 6. This CDR3 has 14 amino acids. As DNA, the CDR3 is TGTGCCAGCAGAGACAGGGGGGTTCTAGATACGCAGTATTTT. It specifies CASRDRGVLDTQYF.

This clone was found a few times. The V gene is TRBV19, the J gene TRBJ2-2; D is perhaps TRBD1 (5 bases). The CDR3 loop spans 14 amino acids. The V gene's germline CDR1 is LNHDA and CDR2 SQIVND (reference sequence). Trimming stripped 3 bases from V and 6 bases from J, with 11 bases between. This chain's CDR3 is CASSIGHWAGELFF. CDR3 bases: TGTGCCAGTAGTATCGGACACTGGGCCGGGGAGCTGTTTTTT.

V usage is TRBV24-1 and J usage is TRBJ2-2; 12 positions match TRBD1. The CDR3 contains 18 residues. V dropped 9 bases and J dropped 3; count of bases not matched to a gene: 13. The germline V gene has CDR1 KGHDR and CDR2 SFDVKD. The CDR3, as DNA: TGTGCCACCGGATCCGGGACAGGGGGCGCGATTGACACCGGGGAGCTGTTTTTT. Amino acids: CATGSGTGGAIDTGELFF.

This clone was seen just once. The chain couples TRBV12-3 or TRBV12-4 to TRBJ2-7; the D is unclear. The CDR3 sequence is 13 residues long. V was cut by 3 bases and J by 0 bases, with 6 bases left in between. CDR3 sequence reads: CASSFTVSYEQYF. The CDR3 DNA sequence: TGTGCCAGCAGTTTTACAGTCTCCTACGAGCAGTACTTC.

The chain carries TRBV3-1 (or the pseudogene TRBV3-2) and TRBJ1-6; D gene uncertain. The CDR3 consists of 15 residues. CDR1 is LGHDT, CDR2 YNNKEL, per germline (reference sequence). Trimming removed 6 bases at V and 1 base at J, with 10 bases between. This CDR3 is CASSRRGSYNSPLHF. CDR3 DNA sequence: TGTGCCAGCAGTCGCCGGGGATCCTATAATTCACCCCTCCACTTT.

CDR3 residues: CASVGLAGPAVEQFF. The CDR3 DNA reads TGTGCCAGTGTCGGACTAGCGGGGCCCGCGGTTGAGCAGTTCTTC. The chain employs TRBV25-1 and TRBJ2-1; 12 nucleotides line up with TRBD2. V gave up 9 bases and J gave up 9 bases; unmatched junction bases: 12. The CDR3 sequence is 15 residues long. The germline V gene has CDR1 MGHDK and CDR2 SYGVNS.

The chain combines TRBV5-1 with TRBJ1-3; D is unclear. The CDR3 is 16 amino acids. The germline V gene has CDR1 SGHRS and CDR2 YFSETQ. V lost 4 bases, J lost 0 bases, and 14 bases lay in between. The CDR3 nucleotides are TGCGCCAGCAGCCCAGGTCCTACAGTCTCTGGAAACACCATATATTTT. Translation gives CASSPGPTVSGNTIYF.

This chain connects TRBV19 to TRBJ2-7, with D possibly being TRBD1 (6 bases). The V gene lost 4 bases and the J gene lost 2 bases, with 12 bases spanning the gap. This CDR3 has 14 residues. Germline CDR1 reads LNHDA; CDR2 reads SQIVND (reference sequence). CDR3 nucleotides: TGTGCCAGTAGTACCGGCAGGGGAACCTACGAGCAGTACTTC. This sequence encodes CASSTGRGTYEQYF.

The genes are TRBV5-4 and TRBJ1-1; TRBD1 matches at 10 bases. There are 15 residues in the CDR3. CDR1 and CDR2 (germline): SGHNT, YYREEE (reference sequence). Trimming at V came to 4 bases and at J to 5 bases, leaving 8 bases not matched to a gene. CDR3 in DNA: TGTGCCAGCAGCCTCCGACAGGGGGCGAGGACTGAAGCTTTCTTT. Amino acids: CASSLRQGARTEAFF.

This clone has more than one count but fewer than ten. The chain employs TRBV28 and TRBJ1-6, with 7 nucleotides matching TRBD1. After removal of 6 bases from V and 5 bases from J, the junction contained 4 bases not matched to a gene. The CDR3 has 14 residues. The germline gives CDR1 MDHEN, CDR2 SYDVKM. The DNA for the CDR3 is TGTGCCAGCAGCCTGACAGGGAATAATTCACCCCTCCACTTT. Translating it yields CASSLTGNNSPLHF.

This clone showed up just a few times. V is TRBV18 and J is TRBJ1-3, with 9 bases fitting TRBD1. Germline V gene sequence: CDR1 KGHSH, CDR2 LQKENI. The CDR3 covers 16 residues. V was pared by 5 bases and J by 0 bases, with 5 bases of the junction left unmatched. CDR3 sequence (DNA): TGTGCCAGCTCAGCCGGGACAGGGAACTCTGGAAACACCATATATTTT. This codes for CASSAGTGNSGNTIYF.